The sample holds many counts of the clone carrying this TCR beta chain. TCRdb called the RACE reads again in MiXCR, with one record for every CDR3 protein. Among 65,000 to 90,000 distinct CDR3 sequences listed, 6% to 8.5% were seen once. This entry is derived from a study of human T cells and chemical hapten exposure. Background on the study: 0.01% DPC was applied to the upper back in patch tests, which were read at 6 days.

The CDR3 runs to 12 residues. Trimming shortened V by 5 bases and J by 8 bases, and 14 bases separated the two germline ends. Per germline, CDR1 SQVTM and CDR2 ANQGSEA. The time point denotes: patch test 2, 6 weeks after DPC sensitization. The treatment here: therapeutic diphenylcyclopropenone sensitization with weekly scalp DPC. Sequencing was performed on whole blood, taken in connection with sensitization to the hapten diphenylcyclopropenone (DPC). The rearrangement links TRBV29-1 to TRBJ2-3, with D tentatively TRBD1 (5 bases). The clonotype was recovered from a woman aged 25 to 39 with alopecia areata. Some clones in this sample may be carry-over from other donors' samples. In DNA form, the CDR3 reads TGCAGCGTTAAAATGTTTCAGGGTACGCAGTATTTT. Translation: CSVKMFQGTQYF.